The 16 T cell receptor beta chains below were found in one sample sequenced in a study of blood T cell repertoires in COVID-19. Produced via immunoSEQ multiplex PCR; TCRdb's table is partial and in-frame only. The sample gives tens of thousands of clones, around nine tenths of which show up once; about a fifth is in the top ten. Sample: peripheral blood. Source of these receptors: a woman between 45 and 60 years old with active or convalescent COVID-19.

J is TRBJ1-5 and V is TRBV19; D possibly corresponds to TRBD1 (5 bases). V was shortened by 6 bases and J by 6 bases, with 15 bases between the two germline ends. CDR1 and CDR2 from the germline V gene are LNHDA and SQIVND (reference sequence). This CDR3 region has 14 residues. The CDR3 sequence: CASRFRGLGQPQHF. The CDR3 coding sequence is TGTGCCAGTAGATTTAGGGGTTTAGGTCAGCCCCAGCATTTT.

The V and J genes are TRBV28 and TRBJ1-2, with 7 bases matching TRBD1. Germline CDR1 reads MDHEN; CDR2 reads SYDVKM. This CDR3 comprises 15 residues. Unmatched junction bases numbered 14, after V lost 6 bases and J lost 7 bases. In nucleotides, the CDR3 is TGTGCCAGCAGACACTTTGGACAGGCAACTAGTGGCTACACCTTC. Encoded protein: CASRHFGQATSGYTF.

The chain couples TRBV27 to TRBJ2-5; TRBD2 matches at 11 bases. Per the germline V gene, CDR1 is MNHEY and CDR2 is SMNVEV (reference sequence). The CDR3 consists of 15 residues. V shed 2 bases and J 5 bases; nucleotides not matched to a gene: 4. The CDR3 sequence is CASSLGTSGRETQYF. CDR3 nucleotides: TGTGCCAGCAGTTTAGGGACTAGCGGACGGGAGACCCAGTACTTC.

This sequence joins TRBV13 and TRBJ2-3; 10 nucleotides align to TRBD1. CDR1 and CDR2 (germline): PRHDT, FYEKMQ (reference sequence). Trimming at V came to 5 bases and at J to 5 bases, leaving 10 bases not matched to a gene. The CDR3 has 16 residues. The CDR3 spells CASSRTGTGVLDTQYF. CDR3 nucleotides: TGTGCCAGCAGCAGGACCGGGACAGGGGTTTTAGATACGCAGTATTTT.

The genes are TRBV5-4 and TRBJ2-2; 8 bases are shared with TRBD1. Per germline, CDR1 SGHNT and CDR2 YYREEE (reference sequence). V lost 6 bases and J lost 3; bases outside the gene matches: 4. This CDR3 is 14 amino acids long. This chain's CDR3 is CASTDRGDTGELFF. CDR3 bases: TGTGCCAGCACCGACAGGGGTGACACCGGGGAGCTGTTTTTT.

J is TRBJ1-5 and V is TRBV6-6, with 9 bases identical to TRBD1. The V and J ends lost 2 bases and 11 bases, in that order; junction bases with no gene match: 13. The CDR3 spans 16 residues. Germline lookup yields CDR1 MNHNY and CDR2 SVGAGI (reference sequence). The CDR3 DNA sequence: TGTGCCAGCAGTTACGCCCAGGGACAGGGCGTGAGGGCCCAGCATTTT. Its translation: CASSYAQGQGVRAQHF.

This clone is categorized as medium-sized (0.01 to 0.1%). The chain is built from TRBV21-1 and TRBJ2-2; whether TRBD2, the table's D call, matches the DNA was not checked. TRBV21-1 represents a pseudogene. This CDR3 has 14 residues. The CDR3 sequence is CASSTSGSTGELFF. In DNA, the CDR3 is TGTGCCAGCAGCACTAGCGGGAGCACCGGGGAGCTGTTTTTT.

This chain connects TRBV19 to TRBJ2-5; 7 nucleotides match TRBD1. CDR3 size: 19 residues. Germline CDR1 and CDR2: LNHDA and SQIVND (reference sequence). V was clipped by 1 base and J by 4 bases; unmatched bases: 18. The CDR3 nucleotides read TGTGCCAGTAGTATAGCAAGGGGGCGCGTTACGTCGGTGACAGAGACCCAGTACTTC. Translated: CASSIARGRVTSVTETQYF.

The chain is built from TRBV5-1 and TRBJ2-7; possibly TRBD1 for D (9 bases). V was pared by 8 bases and J by 4 bases, with 28 bases between. The CDR3 has 17 residues. Germline-derived CDR1 and CDR2 are SGHRS and YFSETQ. The chain's CDR3 is CASDGTGTSLPLYEQYF. The CDR3 DNA follows: TGCGCCAGTGACGGGACAGGGACTAGTCTCCCCCTATACGAGCAGTACTTC.

The chain is built from TRBV27 and TRBJ2-4; TRBD2 matches at 12 bases. This CDR3 contains 15 residues. The germline gives CDR1 MNHEY, CDR2 SMNVEV (reference sequence). Germline trimming cut 6 bases from V and 2 bases from J; bases unmatched to any gene: 2. The DNA of the CDR3 is TGTGCCAGCAGATGGACTAGCGGGACCAAAAACATTCAGTACTTC. Protein: CASRWTSGTKNIQYF.

V is TRBV3-1 (or the pseudogene TRBV3-2) and J is TRBJ2-5, with TRBD2 matching over 7 bases. CDR3 length: 17 amino acids. The V gene end was trimmed by 1 base and the J gene end by 0 bases; junction bases not matched to a gene: 8. The V gene's germline CDR1 is LGHDT and CDR2 YNNKEL (reference sequence). CDR3 coding DNA: TGTGCCAGCAGCCAAGGTATGTCTAGCGGTTACCAAGAGACCCAGTACTTC. Its protein is CASSQGMSSGYQETQYF.

V gene TRBV5-6 combines with J gene TRBJ1-1; TRBD1 matches at 9 bases. The CDR3 extends over 15 amino acids. V shed 1 base, J shed 11 bases, and the junction held 12 bases outside the gene matches. CDR1 and CDR2 from the germline V gene are SGHDT and YYEEEE. Written as DNA, the CDR3 is TGTGCCAGCAGCTTGAGATTATTGGGGACAGGGAATGCTTTCTTT. Translated: CASSLRLLGTGNAFF.

This rearrangement joins TRBV5-8 to TRBJ2-1; 7 nucleotides align to TRBD1. Germline-derived CDR1 and CDR2 are SGHTS and YDEGEE. Trimming removed 1 base from V and 6 bases from J; junction bases left unmatched: 4. The CDR3 runs to 14 residues. CDR3: CASSLWGQFNEQFF. CDR3 nucleotides: TGTGCCAGCAGCTTGTGGGGACAGTTCAATGAGCAGTTCTTC.

The chain employs TRBV14 and TRBJ1-1, with 8 bases aligning to TRBD1. V dropped 4 bases and J dropped 3; count of bases not matched to a gene: 10. In germline, CDR1 is SGHDN, CDR2 FVKESK. The CDR3 contains 16 residues. CDR3 in DNA: TGTGCCAGCAGCCGATGGACAGGGAGTCGAGACACTGAAGCTTTCTTT. It codes for CASSRWTGSRDTEAFF.

This clone was recorded at least ten times. The V gene is TRBV5-8, the J gene TRBJ2-1; 9 bases are shared with TRBD2. V lost 2 bases, J lost 5 bases, and 2 bases stayed unmatched. Germline V lookup: CDR1 SGHTS, CDR2 YDEGEE. This CDR3 region has 14 residues. The CDR3 here is CASSFGLANNEQFF. The CDR3 DNA reads as TGTGCCAGCAGCTTTGGACTAGCGAACAATGAGCAGTTCTTC.

The CDR3 DNA reads as TGTGCCACCACCACCGGTATGGGAGGCAGCAATCAGCCCCAGCATTTT. Its translation is CATTTGMGGSNQPQHF. The V gene is TRBV15, the J gene TRBJ1-5; D is undetermined. The germline CDR1 and CDR2 sequences are LNHNV and YYDKDF (reference sequence). The CDR3 covers 16 residues. Trimming took 7 bases from V and 1 from J, leaving 17 bases between them.